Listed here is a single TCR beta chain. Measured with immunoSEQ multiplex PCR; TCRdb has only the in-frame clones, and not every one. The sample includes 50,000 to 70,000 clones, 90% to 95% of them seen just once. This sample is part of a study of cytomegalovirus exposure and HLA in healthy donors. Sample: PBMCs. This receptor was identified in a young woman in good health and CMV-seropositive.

The CDR3 DNA reads TGTGCCAGCAGCTTAGCGTACGGGAGGTTCGGTTACGAGCAGTACTTC. Amino acids: CASSLAYGRFGYEQYF. The chain has TRBV7-9 and TRBJ2-7; 7 nucleotides line up with TRBD2. The CDR3 has 16 residues. Germline CDR1 SEHNR, CDR2 FQNEAQ (reference sequence). Trimming removed 0 bases from V and 4 bases from J; junction bases left unmatched: 9.